This is a list of T cell receptor beta chains from one sample in a study of post-analysis software for immune sequencing data. In TCRdb, the PCR reads were re-called with MiXCR into one record per CDR3 protein. Of roughly 800,000 distinct CDR3 sequences listed, roughly 50% are singletons. Sequenced material: blood. These TCRs come from a girl aged 5-17 years with multiple sclerosis. Both conserved end residues are part of each CDR3. A D gene is named only where the DNA matches it firmly. Part of the rows lack a size; the others show once, few, many or a class for expanded clones.

j_gene	abundance	d_gene	v_gene	CDR3nt	CDR3aa
TRBJ1-2	-	TRBD1	TRBV5-1	TGCGCCAGCAGCTTGGACAGGGGGCCTGATGGCTACACCTTC	CASSLDRGPDGYTF
TRBJ2-2	once	TRBD2	TRBV2	TGTGCCGATAAGCGGGAGGTTGCCGGGGAGCTGTTTTTT	CADKREVAGELFF
TRBJ1-1	-	-	TRBV6-4	TGTGCCAGCAGTGACTCAAGGGTAGAGGAGAACACTGAAGCTTTCTTT	CASSDSRVEENTEAFF
TRBJ2-5	few	TRBD2	TRBV20-1	TGCAGTGCTAGACTAGCGGGAGTGCAAGAGCAGTACTTC	CSARLAGVQEQYF
TRBJ2-5	-	-	TRBV7-9	TGTGCCAGCAGCTTGGGTTTTTACCAAGAGACCCAGTACTTC	CASSLGFYQETQYF
TRBJ2-4	few	-	TRBV20-1	TGCAGTGCTAGCCTGACTTCTATAGGTGGTCGTTCGGGAGAGCAGTACTTC	CSASLTSIGGRSGEQYF
TRBJ1-2	-	-	TRBV7-9	TGTGCCAGCAGCTTAGCTGGCCCGAGACAGAACTATGGCTACACCTTC	CASSLAGPRQNYGYTF
TRBJ2-1	-	TRBD1	TRBV7-2	TGTGCCAGCAGCTCCCTTGGGGGACAGATCTTC	CASSSLGGQIF
TRBJ1-2	-	TRBD1	TRBV29-1	TGCAGCGTTAGGAACCGGGACAGCATCTATGGCTACACCTTC	CSVRNRDSIYGYTF
TRBJ2-5	-	-	TRBV7-3	TGTGCCAGCAGCTTAAAGGGCCGTTCTTTCGACCAAGAGACCCAGTACTTC	CASSLKGRSFDQETQYF
TRBJ1-1	-	TRBD1	TRBV6-5	TGTGCCAGCAGTGACCCACAGGGGATCACTGAAGCTTTCTTT	CASSDPQGITEAFF
TRBJ2-7	few	TRBD1	TRBV18	TGTGCCAGCTCACCCCTCAGACAGGGAGCCTACGAGCAGTACTTC	CASSPLRQGAYEQYF
TRBJ1-5	-	-	TRBV28	TGTGCCAGCAGTCCGTGGACAGATAGCAATCAGCCCCAGCATTTT	CASSPWTDSNQPQHF
TRBJ2-6	-	TRBD1	TRBV29-1	TGCAGCGTCCGGGACAGGGCAGACTCTGGGGCCAACGTCCTGACTTTC	CSVRDRADSGANVLTF
TRBJ1-1	few	-	TRBV2	TGTGCCAGCATGGGAGGCAGCACTGAAGCTTTCTTT	CASMGGSTEAFF
TRBJ2-1	few	TRBD2	TRBV29-1	TGCAGCGTTGACCCCTCGCGGACTAGTGGAAACAATGAGCAGTTCTTC	CSVDPSRTSGNNEQFF
TRBJ2-1	-	-	TRBV7-9	TGTGCCAGCAGCTCCGATCTAGCAGAAACCTACAATGAGCAGTTCTTC	CASSSDLAETYNEQFF
TRBJ2-1	few	TRBD2	TRBV20-1	TGCAGTGCTACCCTAGCGGGAGTGTCCTACAATGAGCAGTTCTTC	CSATLAGVSYNEQFF
TRBJ2-7	-	TRBD2	TRBV10-2	TGCGCCAGCAGTGAATCAAGGACTAGCGGGAGTCGCGAGCAGTACTTC	CASSESRTSGSREQYF
TRBJ2-1	few	-	TRBV12-3/TRBV12-4	TGTGCCAGCAGTCCCGGACTAGGGGGCAATGAGCAGTTCTTC	CASSPGLGGNEQFF
TRBJ1-4	-	-	TRBV12-3/TRBV12-4	TGTGCCAGCACTCCCGGGGGTGCAACTAATGAAAAACTGTTTTTT	CASTPGGATNEKLFF
TRBJ2-7	-	TRBD1	TRBV7-6	TGTGCCAGCAGCTCCGGGACAGTTATCGACGAGCAGTACTTC	CASSSGTVIDEQYF
TRBJ2-7	many	-	TRBV12-3/TRBV12-4	TGTGCCAGCAGTCCAACAGGCGACTACGAGCAGTACTTC	CASSPTGDYEQYF
TRBJ2-5	-	-	TRBV12-3/TRBV12-4	TGTGCCAGCAGTTTTTCTTCGGGCCCTCAAGAGACCCAGTACTTC	CASSFSSGPQETQYF
TRBJ2-5	few	TRBD2	TRBV29-1	TGCAGCGTTGAGAGTAGAAGTAGCGGGAGCGGGGAGACCCAGTACTTC	CSVESRSSGSGETQYF
TRBJ2-7	-	TRBD2	TRBV7-2	TGTGCCAGCAGCTCGATGGCTAGCGGGAGTCCCTCCTACGAGCAGTACTTC	CASSSMASGSPSYEQYF
TRBJ2-1	-	TRBD2	TRBV27	TGTGCCAGCAGCCGGACTAGCGAGCGAAACCTCTCCTACAATGAGCAGTTCTTC	CASSRTSERNLSYNEQFF
TRBJ2-1	-	-	TRBV20-1	TGCAGTGCTAGAGATGCCTCAAGCGGTGAGCAGTTCTTC	CSARDASSGEQFF
TRBJ2-1	-	TRBD2	TRBV6-4	TGTGCCAGCAGTGCACTAGCGGGAGGGGGCAATGAGCAGTTCTTC	CASSALAGGGNEQFF
TRBJ2-7	-	TRBD2	TRBV5-1	TGCGCCAGCAGCTTGGCCCCCAGACTAGCGGGAGACACCTACGAGCAGTACTTC	CASSLAPRLAGDTYEQYF
TRBJ2-5	few	TRBD2	TRBV18	TGTGCCAGCTCCCGGAGCGGGGCCCAAGAGGCCCAGTACTTC	CASSRSGAQEAQYF
TRBJ2-7	-	TRBD2	TRBV29-1	TGCAGCGTGACCGGGACTAGCGAGAACGAGCAGTACTTC	CSVTGTSENEQYF
TRBJ2-7	few	-	TRBV9	TGTGCCAGCAGCGTAGAGCAGGGACTGGACTACGAGCAGTACTTC	CASSVEQGLDYEQYF
TRBJ2-7	-	-	TRBV2	TGTGCCAGCCTGGGAATCTACGAGCAGTACTTC	CASLGIYEQYF
TRBJ1-1	-	-	TRBV7-3	TGTGCCAGCAGCTTAACGTACGGGGCTGAAGCTTTCTTT	CASSLTYGAEAFF
TRBJ1-1	-	-	TRBV11-2	TGTGCCAGCAGTACAGGGAAAGAAGACACTGAAGCTTTCTTT	CASSTGKEDTEAFF
TRBJ1-1	-	TRBD1	TRBV29-1	TGCAGCGTTGAGCCTCGGACAGGGGGCGGCACTGAAGCTTTCTTT	CSVEPRTGGGTEAFF
TRBJ1-2	few	-	TRBV7-2	TGTGCCAGCAGCTTAGCTCACGAGGGGGTTACGGGAGGCTACACCTTC	CASSLAHEGVTGGYTF
TRBJ2-1	-	TRBD2	TRBV6-6	TGTGCCAGCATGGATTGGTCTAGCGGGTACAATGAGCAGTTCTTC	CASMDWSSGYNEQFF
TRBJ2-5	few	TRBD1	TRBV27	TGTGCCAGCAGTCTCTTTCGACAGGGGGCTAAGGAGACCCAGTACTTC	CASSLFRQGAKETQYF
TRBJ2-3	-	TRBD2	TRBV6-6	TGTGCCAGCAGTTCCTCACACGGACTAGCGGGGAGCACAGATACGCAGTATTTT	CASSSSHGLAGSTDTQYF
TRBJ2-5	-	-	TRBV15	TGTGCCACCAGCAGAGACGAGGGGGAGACCCAGTACTTC	CATSRDEGETQYF